The 6 T cell receptor beta chains presented below share a single source sample, sequenced in a study of T cells in localized non-small cell lung cancer. Generated by immunoSEQ multiplex PCR, the TCRdb table keeps only in-frame clones and is missing some. The sample consists of about 26,000 clones, roughly four fifths of them appearing once. This specimen was peripheral blood, taken before any cancer treatment. These receptors all stem from a woman between 35 and 75 years old with stage I lung adenocarcinoma.

The rearrangement links TRBV11-2 to TRBJ2-7; D gene unclear. Germline V lookup: CDR1 SGHAT, CDR2 FQNNGV. The CDR3 is 13 amino acids. Trimming shortened V by 4 bases and J by 1 base, and 8 bases separated the two germline ends. CDR3 DNA sequence: TGTGCCAGCAGCTGGGGTGGGTCCTACGAGCAGTACTTC. Its protein is CASSWGGSYEQYF.

The V call is TRBV2, the J call TRBJ2-7; no clear D gene. The CDR3 loop spans 11 amino acids. The germline V gene encodes CDR1 SNHLY and CDR2 FYNNEI. V shed 7 bases and J shed 3 bases, with 7 bases lying between them. CDR3 amino acids: CASNPLYEQYF. For the CDR3, the DNA is TGTGCCAGCAATCCCCTCTACGAGCAGTACTTC.

The CDR3 is CAWSVSEIYGYTF. As DNA, the CDR3 is TGTGCCTGGAGTGTATCGGAAATTTATGGCTACACCTTC. The chain uses TRBV30 and TRBJ1-2; unclear D gene. The V gene lost 0 bases and the J gene lost 5 bases, with 10 bases spanning the gap. Germline loops: CDR1 GTSNPN, CDR2 SVGIG (reference sequence). The CDR3 consists of 13 residues.

This clone was found once. The chain's CDR3 is CASIKDRIYSYEQYF. CDR3 coding DNA: TGTGCCAGCATTAAAGACAGGATCTACTCCTACGAGCAGTACTTC. The chain couples TRBV6-6 to TRBJ2-7; D might be TRBD1 (6 bases). This CDR3 comprises 15 residues. V shed 7 bases and J shed 0 bases, with 16 bases lying between them. Germline V lookup: CDR1 MNHNY, CDR2 SVGAGI (reference sequence).

The chain couples TRBV6-4 to TRBJ2-1, with 10 positions matching TRBD1. The length of the CDR3 is 15 residues. Trimming took 1 base from V and 7 from J; bases not matched to a gene: 4. Germline V lookup: CDR1 MRHNA, CDR2 SNTAGT. For the CDR3, the DNA is TGTGCCAGCAGTGACTTTGGGACAGGGGTTAATGAGCAGTTCTTC. Translated, it gives CASSDFGTGVNEQFF.

The chain has TRBV2 and TRBJ1-2, with 7 bases aligning to TRBD1. Trimming at V came to 3 bases and at J to 2 bases, leaving 12 bases not matched to a gene. The germline CDR1 and CDR2 sequences are SNHLY and FYNNEI. CDR3 length: 17 amino acids. CDR3 coding DNA: TGTGCCAGCAGTGATTGGGGTGTGGGAGGGGGCAACTATGGCTACACCTTC. It encodes CASSDWGVGGGNYGYTF.